Below, one T cell receptor (beta chain) is given with its context. Its antigen is not known. This sample was included in a study of CD8+CD57+ T cells in acquired aplastic anemia. TCR beta VDJ and CDR3 profiling used genomic DNA as template. TCRdb itself ran the reads through MiXCR, one entry per CDR3 protein. The top ten hold roughly 30% of the sample, which has 170,000 or so distinct CDR3 sequences, 40% to 50% seen once. This CDR3 contains 21 residues. V trimming: 0 bases; J trimming: 0 bases; junction bases outside the gene matches: 12. CDR1 is SGHDN and CDR2 is FVKESK in the germline V gene. Whoever was chosen for sequencing had shown CD8+CD57+ cell expansion by flow cytometry. Findings and caveats of the study: Common to patients and controls were twenty-nine CD8+ CDR3 sequences.

The rearrangement joins TRBV14 to TRBJ2-1; TRBD2 agrees at 12 bases. The source material was sorted CD4+, CD8+, or CD8+CD57+ T cells (not recorded which) from PBMCs. The sequence was obtained from a human donor with aplastic anemia. The CDR3 region has the DNA TGTGCCAGCAGCCAAGAATTGGAGACTAGCGGGAGTAGCAGCTCCTACAATGAGCAGTTCTTC. The encoded protein is CASSQELETSGSSSSYNEQFF.